This T cell receptor (beta chain) derives from a study of blood T cells in healthy people across ages. This CDR3 spans 13 amino acids. The ends were cut back, 2 bases at V and 2 bases at J, with 6 bases in the middle. Germline V gene sequence: CDR1 MNHEY, CDR2 SMNVEV (reference sequence). With a J-beta primer mix and a sample-barcoded 5' primer, a second PCR ran about 7 to 12 cycles. Samples each returned at least 2.5 million CDR3-containing paired-end reads. Via MiXCR, TCRdb re-called the 5' RACE reads, giving one row per CDR3 protein. This sample yields about 570,000 distinct CDR3 sequences, of which 25% to 30% are seen a single time; approximately 17% belongs to the top ten. Many counts were recorded for this clonotype. Its antigen remains unidentified. Notes on the study in general: The study found more naive CD4+ cells and higher diversity in long-lived than aged donors.

The source of this sequence is a woman aged 65 to 85 in good health. What was sequenced was blood. The rearrangement joins TRBV27 to TRBJ1-2; D is undetermined. The CDR3 DNA reads as TGTGCCAGCAGTTTAAGGCGGAACTATGGCTACACCTTC. Protein product: CASSLRRNYGYTF.